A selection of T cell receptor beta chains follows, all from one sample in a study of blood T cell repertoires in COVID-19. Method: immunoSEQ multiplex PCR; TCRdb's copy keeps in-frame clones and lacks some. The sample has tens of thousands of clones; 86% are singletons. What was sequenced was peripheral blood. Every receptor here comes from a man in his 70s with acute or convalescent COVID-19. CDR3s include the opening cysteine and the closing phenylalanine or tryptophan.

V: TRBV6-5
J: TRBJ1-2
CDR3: CASGDRGTGGYTF

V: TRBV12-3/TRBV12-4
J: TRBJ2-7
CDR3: CASNRGSYEQYF

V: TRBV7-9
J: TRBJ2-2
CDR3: CASSRSNTGELFF

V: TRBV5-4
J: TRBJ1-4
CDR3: CASSLGGAGGSREKLFF

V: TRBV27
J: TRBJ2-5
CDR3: CASSLVSGEETQYF

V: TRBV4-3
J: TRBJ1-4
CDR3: CASSQGPWTNEKLFF

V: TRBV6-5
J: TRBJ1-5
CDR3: CASSPGGNQPQHF

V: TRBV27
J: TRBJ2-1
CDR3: CASLGGVTSNEQFF

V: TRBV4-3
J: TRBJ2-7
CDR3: CASSQRRGGSPYEQYF

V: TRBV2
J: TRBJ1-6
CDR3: CASSARQGNSPLHF

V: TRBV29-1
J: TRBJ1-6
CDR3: CSVGQGVNSPLHF

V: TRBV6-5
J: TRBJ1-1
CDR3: CASSRQNTEAFF

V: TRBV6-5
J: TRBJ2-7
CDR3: CASSRTGFEQYF

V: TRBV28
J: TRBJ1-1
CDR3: CASSLAGGRLNTEAFF

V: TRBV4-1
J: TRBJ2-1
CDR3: CASSQGTSGSFYEQFF

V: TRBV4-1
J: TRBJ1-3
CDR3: CASSQDTAGGNTIYF

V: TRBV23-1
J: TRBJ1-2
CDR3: CASSHSTTMSGYTF

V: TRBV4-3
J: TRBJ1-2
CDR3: CASSQDYRDSYGYTF

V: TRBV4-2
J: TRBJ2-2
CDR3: CASSQEGSGAANTGELFF

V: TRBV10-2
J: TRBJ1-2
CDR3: CASSVRQASYGYTF

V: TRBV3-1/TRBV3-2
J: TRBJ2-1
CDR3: CASSQVPAGAGNEQFF

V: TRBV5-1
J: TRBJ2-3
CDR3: CASSLVPDTQYF

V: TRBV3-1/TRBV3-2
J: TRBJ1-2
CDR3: CASSQGDSRNYGYTF

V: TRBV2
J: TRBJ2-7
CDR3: CASKEETRDRVYEQYF

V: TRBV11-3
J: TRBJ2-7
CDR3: CASSSAGPYEQYF

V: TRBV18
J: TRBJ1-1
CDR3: CASSPPNTGNTEAFF

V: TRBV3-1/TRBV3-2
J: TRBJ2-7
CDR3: CASSQFGTGVYEQYF

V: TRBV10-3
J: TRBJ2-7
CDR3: CAISAPGLEAYEQYF

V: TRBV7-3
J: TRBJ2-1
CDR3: CASAYAGGNDNEQFF

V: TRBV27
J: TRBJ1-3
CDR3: CASSLWSQGAFGNTIYF

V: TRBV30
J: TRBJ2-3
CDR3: CAWSVGSGLTDTQYF

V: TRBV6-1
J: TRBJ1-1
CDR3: CASSGTGSAFF

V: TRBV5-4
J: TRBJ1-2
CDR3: CASSLETAGYGYTF

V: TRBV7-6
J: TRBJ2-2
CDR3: CASSFSLNTGELFF

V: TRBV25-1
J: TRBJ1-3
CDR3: CASSVPVTSGNTIYF

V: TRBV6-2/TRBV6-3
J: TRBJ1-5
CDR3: CASSETGVSNQPQHF

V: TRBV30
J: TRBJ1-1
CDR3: CAWSGDSNTEAFF

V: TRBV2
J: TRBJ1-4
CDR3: CASSEVTGEKLFF

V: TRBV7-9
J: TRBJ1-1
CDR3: CASSSKRTGGPAGAFF